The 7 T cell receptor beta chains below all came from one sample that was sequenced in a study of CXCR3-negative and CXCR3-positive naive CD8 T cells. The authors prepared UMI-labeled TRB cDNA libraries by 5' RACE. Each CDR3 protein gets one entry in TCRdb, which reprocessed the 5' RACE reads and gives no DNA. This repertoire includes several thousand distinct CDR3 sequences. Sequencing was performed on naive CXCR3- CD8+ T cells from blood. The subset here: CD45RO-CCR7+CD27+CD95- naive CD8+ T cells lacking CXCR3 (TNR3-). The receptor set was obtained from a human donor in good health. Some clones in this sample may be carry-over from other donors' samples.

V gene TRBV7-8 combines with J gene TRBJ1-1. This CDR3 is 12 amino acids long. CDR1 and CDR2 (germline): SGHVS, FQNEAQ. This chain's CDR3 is CASSPENTEAFF.

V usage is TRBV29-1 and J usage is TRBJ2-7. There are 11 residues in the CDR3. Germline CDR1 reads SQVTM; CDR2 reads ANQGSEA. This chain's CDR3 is CSVEETGQQHF.

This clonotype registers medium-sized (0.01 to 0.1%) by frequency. CDR3 region: CASSTTSKGNQPQHF. The chain employs TRBV19 and TRBJ1-5. CDR3 size: 15 residues. CDR1 and CDR2 from the germline V gene are LNHDA and SQIVND (reference sequence). The full variable domain, in which reference TRBV19 and TRBJ1-5 provide the parts outside the CDR3, is DGGITQSPKYLFRKEGQNVTLSCEQNLNHDAMYWYRQDPGQGLRLIYYSQIVNDFQKGDIAEGYSVSREKKESFPLTVTSAQKNPTAFYLCASSTTSKGNQPQHFGDGTRLSIL.

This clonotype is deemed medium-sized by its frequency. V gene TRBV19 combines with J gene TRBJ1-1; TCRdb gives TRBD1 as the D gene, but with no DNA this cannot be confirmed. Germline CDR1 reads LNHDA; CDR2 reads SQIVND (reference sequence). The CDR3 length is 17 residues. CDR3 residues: CASSISGQGAMNTEAFF.

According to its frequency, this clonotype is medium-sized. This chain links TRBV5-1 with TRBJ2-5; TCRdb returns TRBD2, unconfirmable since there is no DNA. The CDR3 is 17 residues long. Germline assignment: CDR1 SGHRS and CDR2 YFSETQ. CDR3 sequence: CASSFSLAGPKQETQYF. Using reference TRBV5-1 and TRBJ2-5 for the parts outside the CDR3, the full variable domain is KAGVTQTPRYLIKTRGQQVTLSCSPISGHRSVSWYQQTPGQGLQFLFEYFSETQRNKGNFPGRFSGRQFSNSRSEMNVSTLELGDSALYLCASSFSLAGPKQETQYFGPGTRLLVL.

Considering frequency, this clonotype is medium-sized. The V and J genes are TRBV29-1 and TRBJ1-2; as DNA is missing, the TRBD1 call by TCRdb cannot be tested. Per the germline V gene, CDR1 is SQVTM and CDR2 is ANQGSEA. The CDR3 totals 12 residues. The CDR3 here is CSVPGAAGGYTF.

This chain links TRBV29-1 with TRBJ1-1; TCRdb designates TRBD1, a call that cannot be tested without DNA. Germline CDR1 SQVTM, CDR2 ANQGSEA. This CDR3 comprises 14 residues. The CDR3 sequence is CSVELVAGTTEAFF.